What follows are 23 T cell receptor beta chains derived from one specimen sequenced in a study of beta chain features in type 1 diabetes. Expressed TCRB transcripts were sequenced because the entire RNA isolate underwent reverse transcription. Here immunoSEQ multiplex PCR was the method, and the copy in TCRdb shows in-frame clones only, minus some. Among roughly 130,000 clones listed, about a tenth were seen once. Sequencing used central memory CD4+ T cells from blood. The receptors here all came from a man aged 18-30 years in good health.

This clone has a handful of counts. This chain joins TRBV5-3 and TRBJ1-2; 8 bases are a match to TRBD1. TRBV5-3 is marked as an open reading frame, function uncertain. This CDR3 region has 17 residues. V was clipped by 0 bases and J by 2 bases; unmatched bases: 9. The CDR3 loop reads CARSLVFRGLLNYGYTF. The CDR3, as DNA: TGTGCCAGAAGCTTGGTCTTCAGGGGGCTACTAAACTATGGCTACACCTTC.

This clone was recorded many times. The V call is TRBV27, the J call TRBJ1-6, with D hard to call. V gave up 7 bases and J gave up 8 bases, with 6 bases separating them. The CDR3 extends over 11 amino acids. Germline V gene sequence: CDR1 MNHEY, CDR2 SMNVEV (reference sequence). The CDR3 spells CASTGHSPLHF. The CDR3 DNA follows: TGTGCCAGCACTGGCCATTCACCCCTCCACTTT.

This clone showed up just a few times. The chain uses TRBV9 and TRBJ2-7, with 7 bases that match TRBD1. There are 14 residues in the CDR3. V dropped 3 bases and J dropped 3; count of bases not matched to a gene: 6. Germline V gives CDR1 SGDLS, CDR2 YYNGEE. The DNA for the CDR3 is TGTGCCAGCAGCGCCGGACAGGAGATCTACGAGCAGTACTTC. This sequence encodes CASSAGQEIYEQYF.

The CDR3, as DNA: TGTGCCAGCAGCTTCTACGGGATCGAGCAGTACTTC. Protein product: CASSFYGIEQYF. The rearrangement joins TRBV7-2 to TRBJ2-7; D might be TRBD2 (5 bases). This CDR3 has 12 amino acids. With 3 bases removed from V and 6 bases from J, the gap between germline ends came to 9 bases. The germline gives CDR1 SGHTA, CDR2 FQGNSA.

V gene TRBV2 combines with J gene TRBJ2-7, with D perhaps TRBD2 (6 bases). V was cut by 7 bases and J by 2 bases, with 15 bases left in between. The CDR3 consists of 14 residues. Germline V lookup: CDR1 SNHLY, CDR2 FYNNEI. DNA of the CDR3: TGTGCCAGCAATCGCGGGACGGACACCTACGAGCAGTACTTC. This translates into CASNRGTDTYEQYF.

This clone appeared a few times. The J gene is TRBJ1-6, the V gene TRBV5-1, with D hard to call. The CDR3 runs 14 residues. Germline CDR1 SGHRS, CDR2 YFSETQ. Trimming left V 3 bases short and J 8 bases short, with 12 bases between. The DNA for the CDR3 is TGCGCCAGCAGCTCCCGAGGCATGGATTCACCCCTCCACTTT. The encoded protein is CASSSRGMDSPLHF. The full variable domain, with the rest looked up from reference TRBV5-1 and TRBJ1-6, is KAGVTQTPRYLIKTRGQQVTLSCSPISGHRSVSWYQQTPGQGLQFLFEYFSETQRNKGNFPGRFSGRQFSNSRSEMNVSTLELGDSALYLCASSSRGMDSPLHFGNGTRLTVT.

This clone appeared a few times. The chain carries TRBV5-1 and TRBJ1-2; D unresolved. Trimming stripped 0 bases from V and 7 bases from J, with 13 bases between. The length of the CDR3 is 14 residues. Looked up from germline, CDR1 is SGHRS and CDR2 is YFSETQ. CDR3 loop: CASSLALELRGYTF. The CDR3 DNA reads TGCGCCAGCAGCTTGGCTCTGGAGCTCCGTGGCTACACCTTC.

The V and J genes are TRBV18 and TRBJ2-3; 10 nucleotides match TRBD1. CDR1 KGHSH and CDR2 LQKENI come from the germline V gene. The CDR3 is 16 residues long. V lost 1 base to trimming and J lost 3 bases; unmatched junction nucleotides: 4. The CDR3 sequence is CASSPRGQGGTDTQYF. In nucleotides, the CDR3 is TGTGCCAGCTCACCACGAGGACAGGGGGGGACAGATACGCAGTATTTT.

The CDR3 protein is CASRAEGQGTYEQYF. CDR3 nucleotides: TGTGCCAGCAGAGCAGAAGGACAGGGCACCTACGAGCAGTACTTC. The chain recombines TRBV6-1 with TRBJ2-7, with 8 bases fitting TRBD1. CDR1 is MNHNS and CDR2 is SASEGT in the germline V gene. V gave up 6 bases and J gave up 2 bases; unmatched junction bases: 9. The CDR3 totals 15 residues.

This clone was observed a few times. Here the CDR3 DNA reads TGTGCCACCAGCAGAGAACAGGTGAACACTGAAGCTTTCTTT. This gives the protein CATSREQVNTEAFF. The rearrangement links TRBV15 to TRBJ1-1; possible D gene TRBD1, 5 bases. Germline-derived CDR1 and CDR2 are LNHNV and YYDKDF (reference sequence). CDR3 length: 14 amino acids. V lost 0 bases to trimming and J lost 0 bases, with 5 bases between them.

The chain has TRBV19 and TRBJ2-5; 7 bases line up with TRBD1. The CDR3 is 13 amino acids. V was clipped by 5 bases and J by 5 bases; unmatched bases: 5. Germline V gene lookup returns CDR1 LNHDA and CDR2 SQIVND (reference sequence). CDR3: CASSPQGLETQYF. CDR3 bases: TGTGCCAGTAGTCCACAGGGGCTGGAGACCCAGTACTTC.

The rearrangement uses TRBV30 and TRBJ2-7, with a possible D match to TRBD1 (5 bases). V gave up 8 bases and J gave up 3 bases, with 20 bases separating them. The CDR3 consists of 14 residues. In germline, CDR1 is GTSNPN, CDR2 SVGIG (reference sequence). The CDR3 bases are TGTGCCGGGATGACGCAGGGTCTAGGCTACGAGCAGTACTTC. Its protein product is CAGMTQGLGYEQYF.

This clone was recorded many times. The rearrangement uses TRBV7-2 and TRBJ2-1; D call uncertain. The V and J ends lost 8 bases and 5 bases respectively, with 13 bases between them. The CDR3 totals 13 residues. CDR1 and CDR2 from the germline V gene are SGHTA and FQGNSA. The chain's CDR3 is CASHSLVNNEQFF. Written as DNA, the CDR3 is TGTGCCAGCCACTCCCTAGTAAACAATGAGCAGTTCTTC.

This clone was observed a handful of times. This chain joins TRBV9 and TRBJ1-2, with unresolved D. CDR3 length equals 13 residues. Trimming cost V 2 bases and J 7 bases, with 12 bases left between them. Looked up from germline, CDR1 is SGDLS and CDR2 is YYNGEE. CDR3 residues: CASSVDRGSGYTF. DNA of the CDR3: TGTGCCAGCAGCGTGGACCGAGGGAGTGGCTACACCTTC.

This sequence joins TRBV6-5 and TRBJ2-2; D possibly corresponds to TRBD1 (6 bases). CDR3 length: 14 residues. CDR1 is MNHEY, CDR2 SVGAGI, per germline. V dropped 7 bases and J dropped 5 bases, with 14 bases sitting between them. The CDR3 here is CASNHRERTGELFF. The DNA of the CDR3 is TGTGCCAGCAACCACAGGGAGAGGACCGGGGAGCTGTTTTTT.

This clone occurred a few times. This rearrangement joins TRBV6-5 to TRBJ2-7; 8 bases are shared with TRBD1. The CDR3 has 14 residues. Germline CDR1 reads MNHEY; CDR2 reads SVGAGI. The V and J ends lost 7 bases and 4 bases, in that order; junction bases with no gene match: 9. The CDR3 sequence: CASTAGTGVYEQYF. CDR3 sequence (DNA): TGTGCCAGCACCGCCGGGACAGGCGTTTACGAGCAGTACTTC.

The V gene is TRBV30, the J gene TRBJ1-2, with D perhaps matching TRBD1 (5 bases). V was pared by 8 bases and J by 3 bases, with 16 bases between. This CDR3 spans 13 amino acids. Per germline, CDR1 GTSNPN and CDR2 SVGIG (reference sequence). CDR3 in amino acids: CARDGGADYGYTF. In nucleotides, the CDR3 is TGTGCCCGGGATGGAGGGGCGGACTATGGCTACACCTTC.

V usage is TRBV5-4 and J usage is TRBJ2-5; 7 bases are shared with TRBD2. The J call is uncertain, as TRBJ2-7 better fits the DNA end. Germline V gives CDR1 SGHNT, CDR2 YYREEE (reference sequence). CDR3 size: 16 residues. CDR3 DNA: TGTGCCAGCAGCTTGGGGGCGGGTTCGGGGGGCTACGAGCAGTACTTC. This encodes CASSLGAGSGGYEQYF.

V gene TRBV7-2 combines with J gene TRBJ1-4; 9 positions match TRBD1. Trimming at V came to 4 bases and at J to 7 bases, leaving 4 bases not matched to a gene. The CDR3 totals 14 residues. Germline loops: CDR1 SGHTA, CDR2 FQGNSA. DNA for the CDR3: TGTGCCAGCAGCTGGGGACAGGGAGGTGAAAAACTGTTTTTT. Translation: CASSWGQGGEKLFF.

A few counts support this clone. The rearrangement joins TRBV7-2 to TRBJ2-3; possible D gene TRBD1, 5 bases. The germline V gene encodes CDR1 SGHTA and CDR2 FQGNSA. V gave up 0 bases and J gave up 2 bases, with 9 bases separating them. This CDR3 has 15 amino acids. CDR3 loop: CASSLAGRLTDTQYF. CDR3 in DNA: TGTGCCAGCAGCTTAGCGGGGCGACTCACAGATACGCAGTATTTT.

V and J are TRBV5-4 and TRBJ1-3; 8 bases match TRBD1. The CDR3 length is 15 residues. From germline, CDR1 is SGHNT and CDR2 YYREEE (reference sequence). The J segment lost 3 bases and the V segment lost 4 bases, leaving 6 bases of the junction unmatched. CDR3: CASSLRTGNGNTIYF. The CDR3 DNA follows: TGTGCCAGCAGCCTCCGGACAGGGAATGGAAACACCATATATTTT.

This sequence joins TRBV7-2 and TRBJ2-7; the match to TRBD2 covers 7 bases. The CDR3 is 14 amino acids. Trimming took 0 bases from V and 3 from J; bases not matched to a gene: 2. CDR1 and CDR2 from the germline V gene are SGHTA and FQGNSA. CDR3 sequence reads: CASSLATGGYEQYF. CDR3 DNA sequence: TGTGCCAGCAGCTTAGCGACGGGGGGCTACGAGCAGTACTTC. The full variable domain, rest sourced from reference TRBV7-2 and TRBJ2-7, is GAGVSQSPSNKVTEKGKDVELRCDPISGHTALYWYRQSLGQGLEFLIYFQGNSAPDKSGLPSDRFSAERTGGSVSTLTIQRTQQEDSAVYLCASSLATGGYEQYFGPGTRLTVT.

This clone appeared many times. The V call is TRBV5-1, the J call TRBJ2-1, with a weak D call TRBD2 (5 bases). The V gene's germline CDR1 is SGHRS and CDR2 YFSETQ. V was cut by 6 bases and J by 0 bases, with 10 bases left in between. The CDR3 sequence is 14 residues long. The CDR3 is CASTPGFSYNEQFF. In DNA form, the CDR3 reads TGCGCCAGCACCCCGGGGTTCTCCTACAATGAGCAGTTCTTC.